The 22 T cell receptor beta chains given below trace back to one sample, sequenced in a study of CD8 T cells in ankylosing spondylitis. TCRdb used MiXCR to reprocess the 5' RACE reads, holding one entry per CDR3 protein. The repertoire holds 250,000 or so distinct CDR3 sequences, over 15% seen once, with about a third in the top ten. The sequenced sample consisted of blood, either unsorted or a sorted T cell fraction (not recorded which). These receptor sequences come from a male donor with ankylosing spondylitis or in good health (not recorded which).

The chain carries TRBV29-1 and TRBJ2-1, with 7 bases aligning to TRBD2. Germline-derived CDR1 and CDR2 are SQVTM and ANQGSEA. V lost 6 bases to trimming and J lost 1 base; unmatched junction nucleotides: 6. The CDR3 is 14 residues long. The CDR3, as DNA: TGCAGCGTGGTGACTAGCCAATCCTACAATGAGCAGTTCTTC. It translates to CSVVTSQSYNEQFF.

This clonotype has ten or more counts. The CDR3, as DNA: TGTGCCAGCAGTGAAGCTCCTTCGAGCCATCAGCCCCAGCATTTT. Protein: CASSEAPSSHQPQHF. This chain uses TRBV6-1 with TRBJ1-5; D gene unclear. Germline V CDR1 and CDR2: MNHNS, SASEGT. Trimming took 0 bases from V and 5 from J, leaving 11 bases between them. CDR3 length: 15 amino acids.

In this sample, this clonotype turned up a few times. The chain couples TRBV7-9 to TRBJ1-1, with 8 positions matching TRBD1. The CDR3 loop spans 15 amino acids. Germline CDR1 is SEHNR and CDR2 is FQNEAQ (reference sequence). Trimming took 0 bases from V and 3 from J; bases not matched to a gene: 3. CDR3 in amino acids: CASSLAQGADTEAFF. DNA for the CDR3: TGTGCCAGCAGCTTAGCGCAGGGGGCGGACACTGAAGCTTTCTTT.

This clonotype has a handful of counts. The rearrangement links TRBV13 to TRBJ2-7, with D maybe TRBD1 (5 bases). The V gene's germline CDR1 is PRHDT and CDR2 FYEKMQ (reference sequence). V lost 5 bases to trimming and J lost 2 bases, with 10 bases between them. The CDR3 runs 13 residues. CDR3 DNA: TGTGCCAGCAGCACCCGACAGACCTACGAGCAGTACTTC. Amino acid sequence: CASSTRQTYEQYF.

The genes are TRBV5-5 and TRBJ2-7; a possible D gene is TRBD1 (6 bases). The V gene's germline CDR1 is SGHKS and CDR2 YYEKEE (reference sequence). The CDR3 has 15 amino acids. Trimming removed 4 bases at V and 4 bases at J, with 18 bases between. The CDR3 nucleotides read TGTGCCAGCAGCATCGTCGAAGGGGGTGGTTACGAGCAGTACTTC. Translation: CASSIVEGGGYEQYF.

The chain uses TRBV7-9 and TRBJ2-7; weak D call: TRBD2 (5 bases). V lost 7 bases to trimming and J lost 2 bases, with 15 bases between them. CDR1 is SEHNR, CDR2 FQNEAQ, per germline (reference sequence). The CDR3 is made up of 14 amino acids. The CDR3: CASTDPERAYEQYF. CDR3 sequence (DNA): TGTGCCAGCACCGATCCCGAGAGGGCCTACGAGCAGTACTTC. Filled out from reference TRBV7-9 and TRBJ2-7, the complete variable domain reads DTGVSQNPRHKITKRGQNVTFRCDPISEHNRLYWYRQTLGQGPEFLTYFQNEAQLEKSRLLSDRFSAERPKGSFSTLEIQRTEQGDSAMYLCASTDPERAYEQYFGPGTRLTVT.

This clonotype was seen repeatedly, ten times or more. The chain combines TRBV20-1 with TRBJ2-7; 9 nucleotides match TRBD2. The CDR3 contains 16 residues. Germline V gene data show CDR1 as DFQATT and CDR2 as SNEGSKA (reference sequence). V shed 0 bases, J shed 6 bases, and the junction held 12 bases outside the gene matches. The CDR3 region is CSARDMVAGELVEQYF. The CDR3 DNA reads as TGCAGTGCTAGAGATATGGTAGCGGGAGAATTGGTCGAGCAGTACTTC.

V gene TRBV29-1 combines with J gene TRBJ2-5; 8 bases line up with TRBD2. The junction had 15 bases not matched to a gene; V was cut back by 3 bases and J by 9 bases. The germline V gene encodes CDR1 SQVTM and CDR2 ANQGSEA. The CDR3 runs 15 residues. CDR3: CSVDPPGRDPGAQYF. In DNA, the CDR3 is TGCAGCGTTGATCCTCCCGGGAGGGACCCCGGGGCCCAGTACTTC.

The DNA of the CDR3 is TGTGCCAGCAGCCCAACGCATTACGAGCAGTACTTC. As protein: CASSPTHYEQYF. V usage is TRBV11-2 and J usage is TRBJ2-7, with D unresolved. Germline-derived CDR1 and CDR2 are SGHAT and FQNNGV. V gave up 5 bases and J gave up 4 bases, with 9 bases separating them. This CDR3 region has 12 residues.

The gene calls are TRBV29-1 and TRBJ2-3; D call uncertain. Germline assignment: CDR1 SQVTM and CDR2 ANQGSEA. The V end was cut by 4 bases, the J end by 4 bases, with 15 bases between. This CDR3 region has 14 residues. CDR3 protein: CSVVLWVGADTQYF. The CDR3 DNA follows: TGCAGCGTTGTTTTGTGGGTTGGAGCAGATACGCAGTATTTT.

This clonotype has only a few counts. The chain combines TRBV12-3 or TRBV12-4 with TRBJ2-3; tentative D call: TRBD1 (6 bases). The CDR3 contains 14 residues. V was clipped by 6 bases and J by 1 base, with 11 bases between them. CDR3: CASSFTGRTDTQYF. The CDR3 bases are TGTGCCAGCAGCTTTACAGGGCGCACAGATACGCAGTATTTT.

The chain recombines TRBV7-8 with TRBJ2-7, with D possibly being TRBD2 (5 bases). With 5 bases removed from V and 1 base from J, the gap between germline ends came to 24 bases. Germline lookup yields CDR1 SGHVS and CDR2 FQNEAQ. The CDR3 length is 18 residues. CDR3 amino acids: CASSPFPSPEVISYEQYF. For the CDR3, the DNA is TGTGCCAGCAGCCCCTTCCCAAGTCCGGAGGTAATATCCTACGAGCAGTACTTC.

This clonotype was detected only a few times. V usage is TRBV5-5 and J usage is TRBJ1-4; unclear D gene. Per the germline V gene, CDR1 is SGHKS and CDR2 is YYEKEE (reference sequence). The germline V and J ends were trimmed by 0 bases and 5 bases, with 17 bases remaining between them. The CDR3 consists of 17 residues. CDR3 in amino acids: CASSLGPLWATNEKLFF. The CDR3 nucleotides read TGTGCCAGCAGCTTGGGGCCCCTGTGGGCTACAAATGAAAAACTGTTTTTT.

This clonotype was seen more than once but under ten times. CDR3 loop: CASSLGLAGWGEQFF. The DNA of the CDR3 is TGTGCCAGCAGCCTAGGACTAGCGGGATGGGGTGAGCAGTTCTTC. The chain couples TRBV14 to TRBJ2-1, with 12 bases that match TRBD2. CDR1 and CDR2 from the germline V gene are SGHDN and FVKESK. V was pared by 4 bases and J by 9 bases, with 7 bases of the junction left unmatched. This CDR3 comprises 15 residues.

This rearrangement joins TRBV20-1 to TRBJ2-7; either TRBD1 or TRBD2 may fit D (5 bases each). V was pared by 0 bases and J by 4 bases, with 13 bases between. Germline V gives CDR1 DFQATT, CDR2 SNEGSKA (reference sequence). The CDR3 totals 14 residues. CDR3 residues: CSARDSGTRYEQYF. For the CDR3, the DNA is TGCAGTGCTAGAGACTCGGGGACCCGGTACGAGCAGTACTTC.

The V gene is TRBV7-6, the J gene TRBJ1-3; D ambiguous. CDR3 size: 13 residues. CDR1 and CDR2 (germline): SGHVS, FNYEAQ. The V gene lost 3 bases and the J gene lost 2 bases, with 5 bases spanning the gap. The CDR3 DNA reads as TGTGCCAGCAGCTTGAATCCTGGAAACACCATATATTTT. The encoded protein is CASSLNPGNTIYF.

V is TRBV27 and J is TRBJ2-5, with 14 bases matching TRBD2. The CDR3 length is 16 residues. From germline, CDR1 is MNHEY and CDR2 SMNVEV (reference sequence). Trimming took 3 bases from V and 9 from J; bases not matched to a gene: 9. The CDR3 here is CASSLTTSGRARSQYF. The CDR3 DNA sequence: TGTGCCAGCAGTTTGACGACTAGCGGGAGGGCCCGGTCCCAGTACTTC.

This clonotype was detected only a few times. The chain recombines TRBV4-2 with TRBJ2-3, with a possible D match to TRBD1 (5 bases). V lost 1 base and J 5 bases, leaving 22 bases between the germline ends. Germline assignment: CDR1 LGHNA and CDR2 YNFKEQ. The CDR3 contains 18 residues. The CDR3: CASSQARPTAAWEDTQYF. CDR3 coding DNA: TGTGCCAGCAGCCAAGCAAGACCGACAGCCGCGTGGGAAGATACGCAGTATTTT.

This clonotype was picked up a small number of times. CDR3 region: CASSSSRRCEQFF. The DNA of the CDR3 is TGTGCCAGCAGCTCCTCCCGAAGGTGTGAGCAGTTCTTC. J is TRBJ2-1 and V is TRBV12-1; no check of the table's D call, TRBD2, against the DNA was made. TRBV12-1 is annotated as a pseudogene. CDR3 length: 13 amino acids.

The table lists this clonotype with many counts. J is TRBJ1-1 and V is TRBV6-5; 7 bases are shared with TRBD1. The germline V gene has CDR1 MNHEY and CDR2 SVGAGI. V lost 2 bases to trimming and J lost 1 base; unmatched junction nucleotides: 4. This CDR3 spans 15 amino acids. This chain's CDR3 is CASSYGDRENTEAFF. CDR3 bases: TGTGCCAGCAGTTACGGCGACAGGGAGAACACTGAAGCTTTCTTT.

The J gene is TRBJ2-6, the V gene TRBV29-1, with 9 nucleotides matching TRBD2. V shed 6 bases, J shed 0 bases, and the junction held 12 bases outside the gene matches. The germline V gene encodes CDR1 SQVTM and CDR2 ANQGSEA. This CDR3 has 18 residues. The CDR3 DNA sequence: TGCAGCGTCCAAGGGGAGGCGGGGGGGATCTCTGGGGCCAACGTCCTGACTTTC. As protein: CSVQGEAGGISGANVLTF.

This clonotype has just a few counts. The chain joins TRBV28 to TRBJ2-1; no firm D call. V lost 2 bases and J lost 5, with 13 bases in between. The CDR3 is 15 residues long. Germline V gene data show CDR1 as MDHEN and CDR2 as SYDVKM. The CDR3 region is CASSLVTYGDNEQFF. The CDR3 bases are TGTGCCAGCAGTTTAGTGACTTACGGTGACAATGAGCAGTTCTTC.